This TCR beta chain was found in a study of cytomegalovirus exposure and HLA in healthy donors. After removal of 4 bases from V and 3 bases from J, the junction contained 4 bases not matched to a gene. The CDR3 contains 13 residues. CDR1 SGHRS and CDR2 YFSETQ come from the germline V gene. 13 Jbeta primers and 60 Vbeta primers were used for the PCR. Assay: immunoSEQ multiplex PCR; the TCRdb copy retains only in-frame clones and omits some. The table lists some 53,000 clones. This sequence originates from an older woman in good health and CMV-seropositive. The chain combines TRBV5-1 with TRBJ2-7; 7 bases map to TRBD1. The sequenced material came from PBMCs. The CDR3 coding sequence is TGCGCCAGCAGCCAGGGACAGATCTACGAGCAGTACTTC. It translates to CASSQGQIYEQYF.